What follows describes a single TCR beta chain. Germline V gene sequence: CDR1 MDHEN, CDR2 SYDVKM. The CDR3 has 19 amino acids. Trimming took 3 bases from V and 2 from J; bases not matched to a gene: 13. The data stem from a study of shared clonotypes between healthy human individuals. Using approximately 190 ng DNA, around 30,000 T cell genomes, the sorted-subset replicate PCRs were run. The protocol was immunoSEQ multiplex PCR, while the TCRdb copy is restricted to in-frame clones and leaves out a portion. Of approximately 1.9 million clones listed, 93% are singletons. Naive CD8 isolation took CD45RO-negative cells positively selected for CCR7 and excluded terminally differentiated effector memory CD45RA+ cells. There were only Caucasian adults among the donors, and all lived in Nashville, Tennessee.

The rearrangement links TRBV28 to TRBJ2-3, with TRBD2 identical over 11 bases. Sequencing used naive CD8+ T cells from PBMCs. The sequence derives from a man aged 18-30 years in good health. Some clones in this sample may be carry-over from other donors' samples. The CDR3 reads CASSLELAGGEISTDTQYF. CDR3 in DNA: TGTGCCAGCAGTTTGGAGCTAGCGGGAGGCGAGATTTCCACAGATACGCAGTATTTT.